Listed below are T cell receptor beta chains from one sample, sequenced in a study of T cell responses to AZD1222 COVID-19 vaccine. Clones were sequenced by immunoSEQ multiplex PCR, and TCRdb holds only the in-frame ones, with some missing. This sample has about 140,000 clones, with approximately 90% found just once. This sample comprised peripheral blood, obtained 28 days after the second AZD1222 dose. All receptors come from an adult who received the AZD1222 COVID-19 vaccine. Each CDR3 is given with its conserved first and last residue. Each record gives: CDR3 length, D gene, clone size, J gene, V gene, CDR3 protein, CDR3 DNA. The D gene is left open where the match is weak. Only some rows state a clone size, as once, few, many or a class for expanded clones.

>11|.|.|TRBJ1-1|TRBV28
CASSSSRKAFF
TGTGCCAGCAGTTCATCGAGAAAAGCTTTCTTT
>16|.|.|TRBJ1-3|TRBV6-2/TRBV6-3
CASSSPGRAFGNTIYF
TGTGCCAGCAGTTCTCCGGGACGGGCATTTGGAAACACCATATATTTT
>15|.|.|TRBJ1-3|TRBV5-4
CASSLSGSSGNTIYF
TGTGCCAGCAGCTTGTCGGGATCCTCTGGAAACACCATATATTTT
>16|.|.|TRBJ2-7|TRBV15
CATSRVKAGAAYEQYF
TGTGCCACCAGCAGAGTTAAGGCAGGAGCGGCCTACGAGCAGTACTTC
>14|TRBD1|.|TRBJ1-4|TRBV7-9
CASSFTRGVEKLFF
TGTGCCAGCAGCTTCACCAGGGGGGTTGAAAAACTGTTTTTT
>16|.|.|TRBJ2-2|TRBV5-1
CASSFKRSGNTGELFF
TGCGCCAGCAGCTTTAAGCGGTCGGGGAACACCGGGGAGCTGTTTTTT
>15|.|.|TRBJ1-5|TRBV5-1
CASSLEGMSNQPQHF
TGCGCCAGCAGCTTGGAGGGGATGAGCAATCAGCCCCAGCATTTT
>12|.|few|TRBJ1-1|TRBV18
CASSPKDTEAFF
TGTGCCAGCTCACCTAAGGACACTGAAGCTTTCTTT
>15|.|once|TRBJ1-3|TRBV3-1/TRBV3-2
CASSQAGAGGNTIYF
TGTGCCAGCAGCCAAGCAGGGGCGGGAGGAAACACCATATATTTT
>15|TRBD1|.|TRBJ1-5|TRBV9
CASSGTGGSDQPQHF
TGTGCCAGCAGCGGCACAGGGGGGTCGGATCAGCCCCAGCATTTT
>14|TRBD1|.|TRBJ2-5|TRBV5-4
CASSSGTGRETQYF
TGTGCCAGCAGCTCAGGGACAGGGCGCGAGACCCAGTACTTC
>17|TRBD1|.|TRBJ1-1|TRBV7-9
CASSLYLGGDLNTEAFF
TGTGCCAGCAGCTTATATTTAGGGGGCGACTTGAACACTGAAGCTTTCTTT
>14|.|once|TRBJ2-2|TRBV7-3
CASSLSRNTGELFF
TGTGCCAGCAGCTTAAGTCGAAACACCGGGGAGCTGTTTTTT
>16|.|.|TRBJ2-3|TRBV9
CASSVESATRTDTQYF
TGTGCCAGCAGCGTAGAGTCGGCTACTCGCACAGATACGCAGTATTTT
>13|.|.|TRBJ2-1|TRBV12-3/TRBV12-4
CASSPGGANEQFF
TGTGCCAGCAGCCCTGGGGGGGCGAATGAGCAGTTCTTC
>15|.|.|TRBJ1-6|TRBV6-5
CASKAGRSYNSPLHF
TGTGCCAGCAAGGCCGGACGCTCCTATAATTCACCCCTCCACTTT
>14|.|.|TRBJ1-5|TRBV6-6
CASSYGGSDQPQHF
TGTGCCAGCAGTTACGGGGGCAGCGATCAGCCCCAGCATTTT
>16|.|.|TRBJ1-4|TRBV9
CASSVSLGITNEKLFF
TGTGCCAGCAGCGTAAGCCTGGGCATAACTAATGAAAAACTGTTTTTT
>18|.|.|TRBJ1-4|TRBV7-7
CASSFQRVLGATNEKLFF
TGTGCCAGCAGCTTTCAGCGAGTCCTAGGGGCAACTAATGAAAAACTGTTTTTT
>14|.|.|TRBJ2-6|TRBV9
CASSAPSGANVLTF
TGTGCCAGCAGCGCCCCTAGTGGGGCCAACGTCCTGACTTTC
>19|TRBD2|.|TRBJ2-2|TRBV28
CASSSPRTSGRLHTGELFF
TGTGCCAGCAGTTCCCCCAGGACTAGCGGGAGACTTCACACCGGGGAGCTGTTTTTT
>15|.|.|TRBJ1-3|TRBV27
CASRKTARPGNTIYF
TGTGCCAGCAGAAAAACGGCCCGGCCTGGAAACACCATATATTTT
>16|TRBD2|.|TRBJ2-3|TRBV2
CASSERGVGGTDTQYF
TGTGCCAGCAGTGAGCGGGGGGTCGGGGGCACAGATACGCAGTATTTT
>15|.|.|TRBJ2-4|TRBV6-5
CASGRRVDGENIQYF
TGTGCCAGCGGGAGAAGGGTTGACGGCGAGAACATTCAGTACTTC
>15|TRBD1|once|TRBJ1-1|TRBV28
CASSLHRGLNTEAFF
TGTGCCAGCAGTTTACACAGGGGGCTGAACACTGAAGCTTTCTTT
>15|.|.|TRBJ2-1|TRBV29-1
CSVEDVGAPDGEQFF
TGCAGCGTTGAAGATGTGGGGGCCCCGGATGGTGAGCAGTTCTTC
>17|TRBD1|.|TRBJ1-2|TRBV6-1
CASSDPPGTGDNYGYTF
TGTGCCAGCAGTGACCCACCAGGGACAGGGGATAACTATGGCTACACCTTC
>13|.|.|TRBJ2-7|TRBV11-3
CASSGQGTNEQYF
TGTGCCAGCAGTGGCCAGGGGACCAACGAGCAGTACTTC
>16|TRBD2|.|TRBJ2-1|TRBV7-2
CATGAGGIVSYNEQFF
TGTGCCACGGGGGCGGGAGGGATTGTTTCCTACAATGAGCAGTTCTTC
>15|TRBD1|.|TRBJ2-7|TRBV6-2/TRBV6-3
CASSYMGQGVGEQYF
TGTGCCAGCAGTTACATGGGACAGGGGGTTGGCGAGCAGTACTTC
>13|TRBD2|.|TRBJ2-1|TRBV7-3
CASSPGLAYEQFF
TGTGCCAGCAGCCCCGGACTAGCCTATGAGCAGTTCTTC
>18|TRBD2|.|TRBJ2-1|TRBV7-6
CASSLGGLAGNPYNEQFF
TGTGCCAGCAGCTTAGGGGGGCTAGCGGGAAACCCCTACAATGAGCAGTTCTTC
>15|TRBD1|.|TRBJ2-7|TRBV15
CATSRDDRGHAEQYF
TGTGCCACCAGCAGAGATGACAGGGGGCATGCCGAGCAGTACTTC
>15|.|.|TRBJ2-1|TRBV18
CASSPAWSSYNEQFF
TGTGCCAGCTCACCAGCTTGGAGCTCCTACAATGAGCAGTTCTTC
>16|TRBD2|.|TRBJ2-7|TRBV7-2
CASSVQGAGSSYEQYF
TGTGCCAGCAGCGTGCAAGGAGCGGGGAGCTCCTACGAGCAGTACTTC
>12|.|.|TRBJ1-6|TRBV6-2/TRBV6-3
CASSYVSSPLHF
TGTGCCAGCAGTTACGTCTCTTCACCCCTCCACTTT
>19|TRBD1|.|TRBJ2-5|TRBV9
CASSVEVGTGGPPKETQYF
TGTGCCAGCAGCGTAGAGGTTGGGACAGGGGGCCCCCCCAAAGAGACCCAGTACTTC
>13|.|.|TRBJ1-2|TRBV5-1
CASSLGGHYGYTF
TGCGCCAGCAGCTTGGGGGGCCACTATGGCTACACCTTC
>13|TRBD1|.|TRBJ2-7|TRBV2
CATRRDRAYEQYF
TGTGCCACTCGCCGGGACAGAGCCTACGAGCAGTACTTC
>14|.|.|TRBJ1-1|TRBV11-2
CASTDTTRNTEAFF
TGTGCCAGCACCGATACGACGAGGAACACTGAAGCTTTCTTT
>15|TRBD1|.|TRBJ2-3|TRBV5-1
CASSDQGQGTDTQYF
TGCGCCAGCAGCGACCAAGGACAGGGCACAGATACGCAGTATTTT
>15|TRBD1|.|TRBJ2-3|TRBV27
CASTGLGQGADTQYF
TGTGCCAGTACAGGGCTGGGACAGGGGGCAGATACGCAGTATTTT
>15|.|.|TRBJ1-2|TRBV3-1/TRBV3-2
CASSQGGGHSRGYTF
TGTGCCAGCAGCCAAGGGGGAGGCCATTCGAGAGGCTACACCTTC
>15|.|.|TRBJ1-1|TRBV5-6
CASGGPIHGYTEAFF
TGTGCCAGCGGGGGGCCTATACACGGGTACACTGAAGCTTTCTTT
>12|.|.|TRBJ1-2|TRBV2
CASSRANYGYTF
TGTGCCAGCAGTAGGGCTAACTATGGCTACACCTTC
>12|TRBD2|.|TRBJ2-1|TRBV19
CASTGGYNEQFF
TGTGCCTCCACGGGAGGGTATAATGAGCAGTTCTTC
>14|.|.|TRBJ1-2|TRBV11-2
CASSPSPDPYGYTF
TGTGCCAGCAGCCCCTCCCCCGATCCCTATGGCTACACCTTC